This TCR beta chain was sequenced in a study of Graves' ophthalmopathy and Graves' hyperthyroidism. Amplification of TCR beta CDR3 regions used RNA transcripts. First-round RT-PCR employed HTBI primers, with a second-round multiplex PCR after it. TCRdb analysed the multiplex PCR reads with MiXCR anew, one entry per CDR3 protein. The table includes about 39,000 distinct CDR3 sequences, roughly 50% detected once. Over 18 months of follow-up, stable hyperthyroidism required that no ophthalmopathy appear. New diagnoses, under 2 months' duration, and ages 18 to 65 characterized the hyperthyroidism patients. This sequence was found in an adult woman with stable Graves' hyperthyroidism. The sample consisted of peripheral blood.

CDR3 in DNA: TGTGCCAGCAGCCCACGGGCAGGGACCTACTATGGCTACACCTTC. Protein product: CASSPRAGTYYGYTF. The chain joins TRBV7-2 to TRBJ1-2; possible D gene TRBD1, 5 bases. This CDR3 is 15 amino acids long. Germline V gene data show CDR1 as SGHTA and CDR2 as FQGNSA. Deletions cut 5 bases from V and 3 bases from J, with 16 bases between.